This is a list of T cell receptor beta chains from one sample in a study of cytotoxic CD8 clonotypes in ibrutinib-treated CLL. Repertoires were generated with immunoSEQ multiplex PCR, while TCRdb's copy carries only in-frame clones and drops some. Of 30,000 to 50,000 clones in the sample, 65% to 70% were seen once. Sequences were derived from PBMCs, sampled at disease progression, from a patient treated with ibrutinib. The receptor source for this set is a human donor with chronic lymphocytic leukemia. The CDR3 runs from the conserved cysteine through the conserved F or W. Each record gives: J gene, V gene, D gene, clone size, CDR3 DNA, CDR3 protein. A D gene is named only where the DNA matches it firmly. Only some rows state a clone size, as once, few, many or a class for expanded clones.

>TRBJ2-6|TRBV18|.|.
TGTGCCAGCTCACCACCCAGCTCTGGGGCCAACGTCCTGACTTTC
CASSPPSSGANVLTF
>TRBJ2-1|TRBV27|.|.
TGTGCCAGCAGTTTATTAGGGTACAAGGAGTTCTTC
CASSLLGYKEFF
>TRBJ2-1|TRBV29-1|TRBD2|.
TGCAGCGTTTCCCTTAGCGGGAGCGATGAGCAGTTCTTC
CSVSLSGSDEQFF
>TRBJ2-2|TRBV5-4|TRBD2|.
TGTGCCAGCAGCTTGTCGGGGACTAGCGGACTCAACACCGGGGAGCTGTTTTTT
CASSLSGTSGLNTGELFF
>TRBJ2-7|TRBV2|.|.
TGTGCCAGCAGTGAAGGCGGGCGGAGGAGCTCCTACGAGCAGTACTTC
CASSEGGRRSSYEQYF
>TRBJ2-2|TRBV30|.|.
TGTGCCTGGAAACAAGCCACCGGGGAGCTGTTTTTT
CAWKQATGELFF
>TRBJ2-5|TRBV30|.|once
TGTGCCTGGAGTACCGGCGGGATGCCCACAGAGACCCAGTACTTC
CAWSTGGMPTETQYF
>TRBJ1-5|TRBV5-1|.|.
TGCGCCAGCAGATCCGGGACTGATAGCAATCAGCCCCAGCATTTT
CASRSGTDSNQPQHF
>TRBJ2-3|TRBV27|.|once
TGTGCCAGCAGTTTATCTTCCCCCCAGGCGCAGTATTTT
CASSLSSPQAQYF
>TRBJ2-1|TRBV7-3|.|once
TGTGCCAGCAGCCGATCCTACTCTGAGCCCAATGAGCAGTTCTTC
CASSRSYSEPNEQFF
>TRBJ2-1|TRBV5-6|.|.
TGTGCCAGCAGCTTTCGAGCGGGCGTCGGCTACAATGAGCAGTTCTTC
CASSFRAGVGYNEQFF
>TRBJ1-2|TRBV29-1|.|.
TGCAGCGTTGAAGAAGGGCGGGGCCGAGGGGTGGATGGCTACACCTTC
CSVEEGRGRGVDGYTF
>TRBJ2-1|TRBV19|.|.
TGTGCCAGTATTCCAATGGGGGGCGCGAAAAATGAGCAGTTCTTC
CASIPMGGAKNEQFF
>TRBJ1-1|TRBV19|.|few
TGTGCCAGTAGTAATCGACAGAACACTGAAGCTTTCTTT
CASSNRQNTEAFF
>TRBJ2-7|TRBV7-5|.|.
TGTGCCAGAAGTAGCAGGGCCGTCTACGAGCAGTACTTC
CARSSRAVYEQYF
>TRBJ1-3|TRBV19|.|.
TGTGCCAGTAGTCCGCTGGCGGGGGGAGAGCGGAATGGAAACACCATATATTTT
CASSPLAGGERNGNTIYF
>TRBJ2-7|TRBV7-2|.|.
TGTGCCAGCAGCGTACCCACCTACGAGCAGTACTTC
CASSVPTYEQYF
>TRBJ2-5|TRBV2|TRBD1|.
TGTGCCAGCAGCTATGACAGGGGACGAGAGACCCAGTACTTC
CASSYDRGRETQYF
>TRBJ1-6|TRBV6-5|.|.
TGTGCCAGCAGTTACTCTCTCGAGCACAATTCACCCCTCCACTTT
CASSYSLEHNSPLHF
>TRBJ1-1|TRBV9|.|.
TGTGCCAGCAGCGTAGGAGGGGCGTCAGACACTGAAGCTTTCTTT
CASSVGGASDTEAFF
>TRBJ2-1|TRBV6-5|TRBD2|.
TGTGCCAGCAGTTACTCATCCCGGACTAGCCCCGGACAGTTCTTC
CASSYSSRTSPGQFF
>TRBJ1-5|TRBV7-8|TRBD1|.
TGTGCCAGCAGTCCGGACAGGGGGTCAGGTCAGCCCCAGCATTTT
CASSPDRGSGQPQHF
>TRBJ2-5|TRBV5-1|TRBD2|.
TGCGCCAGCAGCCAAGGACTAGCGGGCCTCCAAGAGACCCAGTACTTC
CASSQGLAGLQETQYF
>TRBJ2-1|TRBV7-7|TRBD1|.
TGTGCTAGCAGCCCGACAGGGAGCAATGAGCAGTTCTTC
CASSPTGSNEQFF
>TRBJ1-2|TRBV6-1|.|.
TGTGCCAGCAGTGAACTGACTAACTATGGCTACACCTTC
CASSELTNYGYTF
>TRBJ1-2|TRBV9|TRBD1|.
TGTGCCAGCAGCCCTTATGGACAGGGGGGTGGCTACACCTTC
CASSPYGQGGGYTF
>TRBJ2-1|TRBV4-1|TRBD1|.
TGCGCCAGCAGCCCTGACAGGGGTGGGGGGAATGAGCAGTTCTTC
CASSPDRGGGNEQFF
>TRBJ2-2|TRBV29-1|.|.
TGCAGCGCTTACACAGGGTCCAACACCGGGGAGCTGTTTTTT
CSAYTGSNTGELFF
>TRBJ1-2|TRBV6-4|.|.
TGTGCCAGCAGTGAGGGGGCAGGTTATGGCTACACCTTC
CASSEGAGYGYTF
>TRBJ2-5|TRBV10-1|.|.
TGCGCCAGCAGCTTGGGAGGCTCCCCAGAGACCCAGTACTTC
CASSLGGSPETQYF
>TRBJ1-5|TRBV15|.|.
TGTGCCACCAGCAGAGCTAGAGGGTTAGACAATCAGCCCCAGCATTTT
CATSRARGLDNQPQHF
>TRBJ2-2|TRBV5-1|.|.
TGCGCCAGCAGCTTGACCCCGACAGGTCAAAACGGGGAGCTGTTTTTT
CASSLTPTGQNGELFF
>TRBJ1-2|TRBV7-9|.|.
TGCGCCAGCAGCTTATGGACAGTTAACTATGGCTACACCTTC
CASSLWTVNYGYTF
>TRBJ2-5|TRBV7-2|.|.
TGTGCCAGCAGCCCCAGGCCCCAAGAGACCCAGTACTTC
CASSPRPQETQYF
>TRBJ2-1|TRBV9|TRBD2|.
TGTGCCAGCAGCCCGGGACTAGCGGGCGGGAGCTCCTACAATGAGCAGTTCTTC
CASSPGLAGGSSYNEQFF